The following is a TCR beta chain sequence with its context. The donors were adults (healthy and HIV-negative) with no recent acute infections or vaccinations. Researchers partitioned CD4+ cells into CD45RA+ naive and CD45RA-negative memory subsets. This record comes from a study of shared clonotypes between healthy human individuals. The germline V gene encodes CDR1 WNHNN and CDR2 SYGVQD (reference sequence). The V gene end was trimmed by 11 bases and the J gene end by 4 bases; junction bases not matched to a gene: 7. The CDR3 extends over 13 amino acids. Measured with immunoSEQ multiplex PCR; TCRdb has only the in-frame clones, and not every one. The sample carries some 2 million clones, 85% to 95% recorded once.

The source is a young man in good health. The rearrangement links TRBV10-1 to TRBJ1-5, with TRBD1 identical over 8 bases. Sequences were obtained from naive CD4+ T cells sorted from blood. Subset in this sample: CD45RA+ positively selected. CDR3: CAPQDRANQPQHF. The CDR3 DNA is TGCGCCCCCCAGGACAGGGCTAATCAGCCCCAGCATTTT.